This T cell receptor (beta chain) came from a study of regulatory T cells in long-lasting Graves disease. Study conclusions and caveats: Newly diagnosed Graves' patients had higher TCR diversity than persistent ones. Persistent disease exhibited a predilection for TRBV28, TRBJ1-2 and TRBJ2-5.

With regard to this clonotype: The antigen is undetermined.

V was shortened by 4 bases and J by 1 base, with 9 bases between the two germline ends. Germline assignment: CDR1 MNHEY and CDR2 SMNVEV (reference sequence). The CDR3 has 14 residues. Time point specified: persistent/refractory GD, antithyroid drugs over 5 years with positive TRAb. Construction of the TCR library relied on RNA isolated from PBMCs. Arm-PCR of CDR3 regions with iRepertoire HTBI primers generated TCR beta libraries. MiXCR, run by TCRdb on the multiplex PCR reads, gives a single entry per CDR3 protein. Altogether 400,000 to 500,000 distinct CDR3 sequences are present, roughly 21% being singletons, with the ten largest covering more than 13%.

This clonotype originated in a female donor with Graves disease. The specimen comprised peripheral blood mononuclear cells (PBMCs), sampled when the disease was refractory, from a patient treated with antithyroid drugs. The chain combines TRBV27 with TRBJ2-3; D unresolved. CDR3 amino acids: CASSSFRRTDTQYF. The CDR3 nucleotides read TGTGCCAGCAGTTCCTTCAGGCGCACAGATACGCAGTATTTT.